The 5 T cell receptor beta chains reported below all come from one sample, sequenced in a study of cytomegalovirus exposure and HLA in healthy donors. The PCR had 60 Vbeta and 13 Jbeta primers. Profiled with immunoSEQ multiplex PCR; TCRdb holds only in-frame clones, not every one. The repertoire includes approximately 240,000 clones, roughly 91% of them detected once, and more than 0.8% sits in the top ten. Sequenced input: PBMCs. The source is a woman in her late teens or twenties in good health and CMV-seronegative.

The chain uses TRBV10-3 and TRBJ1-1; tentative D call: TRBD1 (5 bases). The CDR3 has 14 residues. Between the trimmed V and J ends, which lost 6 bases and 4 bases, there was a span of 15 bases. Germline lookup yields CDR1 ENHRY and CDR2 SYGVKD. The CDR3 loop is CAIRRAGTGTEAFF. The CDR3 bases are TGTGCCATCAGGAGGGCGGGGACTGGCACTGAAGCTTTCTTT.

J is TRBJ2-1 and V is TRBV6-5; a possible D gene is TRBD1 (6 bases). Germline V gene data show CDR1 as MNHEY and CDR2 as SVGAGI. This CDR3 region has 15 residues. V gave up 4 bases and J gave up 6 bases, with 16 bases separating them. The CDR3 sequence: CASSSGDGELNEQFF. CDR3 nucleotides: TGTGCCAGCAGTTCAGGGGACGGAGAGCTCAATGAGCAGTTCTTC.

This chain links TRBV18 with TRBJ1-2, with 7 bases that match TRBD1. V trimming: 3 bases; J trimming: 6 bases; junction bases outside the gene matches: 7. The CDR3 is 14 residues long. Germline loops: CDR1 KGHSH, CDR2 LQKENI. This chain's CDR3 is CASSPRDSRNGYTF. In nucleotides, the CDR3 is TGTGCCAGCTCACCCAGGGACAGTAGAAATGGCTACACCTTC.

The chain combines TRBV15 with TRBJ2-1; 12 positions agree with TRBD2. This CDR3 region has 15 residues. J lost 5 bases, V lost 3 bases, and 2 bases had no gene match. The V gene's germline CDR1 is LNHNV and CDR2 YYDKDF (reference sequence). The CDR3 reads CATSSWTSGNNEQFF. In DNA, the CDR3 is TGTGCCACCAGCAGCTGGACTAGCGGGAACAATGAGCAGTTCTTC.

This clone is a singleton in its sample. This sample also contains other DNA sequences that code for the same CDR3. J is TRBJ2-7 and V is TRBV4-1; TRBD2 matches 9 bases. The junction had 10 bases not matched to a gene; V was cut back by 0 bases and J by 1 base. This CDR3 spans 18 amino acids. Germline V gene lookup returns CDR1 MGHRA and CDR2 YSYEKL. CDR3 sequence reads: CASSQEAPGTSYSYEQYF. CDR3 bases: TGCGCCAGCAGCCAAGAAGCTCCCGGGACTAGCTATTCCTACGAGCAGTACTTC.